A selection of T cell receptor beta chains follows, all from one sample in a study of blood T cell repertoires in COVID-19. Assay used: immunoSEQ multiplex PCR; TCRdb lists only in-frame clones, some missing. This sample has some 100,000 clones, with 70% to 90% found just once. Input material: peripheral blood. The receptors shown here come from a woman aged 60-75 years with acute or convalescent COVID-19. The CDR3 runs from the conserved cysteine through the conserved F or W. D genes are given only for firm matches.

CDR3: CAISESTADGYTF
J: TRBJ1-2
D: NA
V: TRBV10-3

CDR3: CASHQNLENTEAFF
J: TRBJ1-1
D: NA
V: TRBV10-2

CDR3: CASSDIGTGGNEQFF
J: TRBJ2-1
D: TRBD1
V: TRBV10-1

CDR3: CASRPGLPGDNEQFF
J: TRBJ2-1
D: NA
V: TRBV19

CDR3: CASSSRDSLPLHF
J: TRBJ1-6
D: TRBD1
V: TRBV6-5

CDR3: CASSPLQGQSYGYTF
J: TRBJ1-2
D: TRBD1
V: TRBV18

CDR3: CASSRDNQETQYF
J: TRBJ2-5
D: NA
V: TRBV11-2

CDR3: CASTKGLAQETQYF
J: TRBJ2-5
D: TRBD2
V: TRBV6-5

CDR3: CASKKQGASNTGELFF
J: TRBJ2-2
D: NA
V: TRBV21-1

CDR3: CAISEGVGQGIHEQYF
J: TRBJ2-7
D: TRBD1
V: TRBV10-3

CDR3: CASSVRGGLYNEQFF
J: TRBJ2-1
D: NA
V: TRBV9

CDR3: CASSPPGPGYTEAFF
J: TRBJ1-1
D: NA
V: TRBV13

CDR3: CASSPQGGQETQYF
J: TRBJ2-5
D: NA
V: TRBV3-1/TRBV3-2

CDR3: CASSGGISGANVLTF
J: TRBJ2-6
D: NA
V: TRBV2

CDR3: CAISGGLAESNEQFF
J: TRBJ2-1
D: TRBD2
V: TRBV10-3

CDR3: CASSGPTSGRFGELFF
J: TRBJ2-2
D: TRBD2
V: TRBV3-1/TRBV3-2

CDR3: CASSDPGQGGFGYTF
J: TRBJ1-2
D: NA
V: TRBV6-1

CDR3: CASSNSGSANTGELFF
J: TRBJ2-2
D: TRBD2
V: TRBV18

CDR3: CASRRRVGETQYF
J: TRBJ2-5
D: NA
V: TRBV2

CDR3: CASSNRENTEAFF
J: TRBJ1-1
D: NA
V: TRBV5-4

CDR3: CASSFRQGLETQYF
J: TRBJ2-5
D: TRBD1
V: TRBV7-9

CDR3: CSVERGAAGEQYF
J: TRBJ2-7
D: NA
V: TRBV29-1

CDR3: CASSFPSKETQYF
J: TRBJ2-5
D: NA
V: TRBV28

CDR3: CASSPELVGSYNEQFF
J: TRBJ2-1
D: NA
V: TRBV18

CDR3: CASSIRTGGSSGANVLTF
J: TRBJ2-6
D: TRBD1
V: TRBV19

CDR3: CASSYFYRSTEAFF
J: TRBJ1-1
D: NA
V: TRBV6-5

CDR3: CASRLRGVGETQYF
J: TRBJ2-5
D: TRBD2
V: TRBV6-5

CDR3: CASSIAGGANTGELFF
J: TRBJ2-2
D: NA
V: TRBV19

CDR3: CASSLGLQETQYF
J: TRBJ2-5
D: NA
V: TRBV5-1

CDR3: CASSSGTASGNTIYF
J: TRBJ1-3
D: TRBD1
V: TRBV5-6

CDR3: CASSLVGGGNEQFF
J: TRBJ2-1
D: TRBD2
V: TRBV7-9

CDR3: CASSIVNSNQPQHF
J: TRBJ1-5
D: NA
V: TRBV19

CDR3: CASSLANYGYTF
J: TRBJ1-2
D: NA
V: TRBV28

CDR3: CASSDRGEGNEQFF
J: TRBJ2-1
D: TRBD1
V: TRBV11-1

CDR3: CASSLFQPGAGNTIYF
J: TRBJ1-3
D: NA
V: TRBV7-2

CDR3: CASSLRDRRATNEKLFF
J: TRBJ1-4
D: NA
V: TRBV5-1

CDR3: CASSLVLGQLNQPQHF
J: TRBJ1-5
D: TRBD1
V: TRBV7-9

CDR3: CASSPSPPGTGGNEQFF
J: TRBJ2-1
D: TRBD1
V: TRBV5-1

CDR3: CASRRTANYGYTF
J: TRBJ1-2
D: NA
V: TRBV27

CDR3: CASSLGQNMNTEAFF
J: TRBJ1-1
D: NA
V: TRBV5-1

CDR3: CASSLAAVAASGAQGAQYF
J: TRBJ2-5
D: TRBD2
V: TRBV7-2

CDR3: CASSLGPGNYGYTF
J: TRBJ1-2
D: NA
V: TRBV28